The clone carrying this T cell receptor (beta chain) has more than one count but fewer than ten. What it recognizes is unknown. The germline gives CDR1 SQVTM, CDR2 ANQGSEA. This CDR3 spans 13 amino acids. The sample comes from a study of T-cell memory formation after mild COVID-19. Study-wide findings and caveats: Among contracting clones, CD4+ were mainly CM/EM and CD8+ enriched in EMRA. Whether second-wave clones peaking at day 37 were SARS-CoV-2 specific went unconfirmed. There were some responding clones in pre-infection memory, which suggested that cross-reactive memory had joined.

5'RACE with constant-segment primers built TCRalpha and TCRbeta cDNA libraries with UMIs. TCRdb recomputed calls from the 5' RACE reads with MiXCR, one row per CDR3 protein. This sample has roughly 200,000 distinct CDR3 sequences, with around 18% found just once. The rearrangement links TRBV29-1 to TRBJ1-4; tentatively, D is TRBD1 (5 bases). Specimen: PBMCs or a T cell subset sorted from them (not recorded which). The source is an adult woman who had mild COVID-19 (a few samples of this study predate the infection). Cell type and time point are not known. In DNA form, the CDR3 reads TGCAGTTCGAGGTTGGACACCGGGGAAAAACTGTTTTTT. It translates to CSSRLDTGEKLFF.